Each of the 13 T cell receptor beta chains below was sequenced from the same sample in a study of T cell changes during pregnancy in multiple sclerosis. Repertoires were generated with immunoSEQ multiplex PCR, while TCRdb's copy carries only in-frame clones and drops some. The table has roughly 47,000 clones, approximately 90% seen once; the top ten hold over 1%. Source: CD4+ T cells from peripheral blood mononuclear cells, taken after pregnancy. These receptors all come from a female donor with multiple sclerosis, enrolled in a pregnancy study.

The V and J genes are TRBV2 and TRBJ2-1, with D perhaps TRBD2 (6 bases). Trimming took 6 bases from V and 5 from J, leaving 11 bases between them. CDR1 and CDR2 from the germline V gene are SNHLY and FYNNEI. The CDR3 is 13 amino acids. DNA of the CDR3: TGTGCCAGCAGGAGGGACTGGAACAATGAGCAGTTCTTC. Translated, it gives CASRRDWNNEQFF. Full variable domain (outside the CDR3, taken from reference TRBV2 and TRBJ2-1): EPEVTQTPSHQVTQMGQEVILRCVPISNHLYFYWYRQILGQKVEFLVSFYNNEISEKSEIFDDQFSVERPDGSNFTLKIRSTKLEDSAMYFCASRRDWNNEQFFGPGTRLTVL.

V and J are TRBV9 and TRBJ1-3; D unclear. The CDR3 totals 14 residues. Trimming removed 0 bases at V and 1 base at J, with 5 bases between. Germline V lookup: CDR1 SGDLS, CDR2 YYNGEE. CDR3 loop: CASSVGASGNTIYF. DNA for the CDR3: TGTGCCAGCAGCGTAGGAGCTTCTGGAAACACCATATATTTT. Variable domain in full (rest from reference TRBV9 and TRBJ1-3): DSGVTQTPKHLITATGQRVTLRCSPRSGDLSVYWYQQSLDQGLQFLIQYYNGEERAKGNILERFSAQQFPDLHSELNLSSLELGDSALYFCASSVGASGNTIYFGEGSWLTVV.

The chain combines TRBV9 with TRBJ2-7; D is possibly TRBD1 (5 bases). CDR3 length: 15 amino acids. The ends were cut back, 2 bases at V and 4 bases at J, with 16 bases in the middle. CDR1 and CDR2 from the germline V gene are SGDLS and YYNGEE. CDR3 in DNA: TGTGCCAGCAGCGTCGACCTGGGCAGGGCATACGAGCAGTACTTC. Translation: CASSVDLGRAYEQYF.

The chain recombines TRBV11-2 with TRBJ1-2, with D perhaps matching TRBD1 (5 bases). This CDR3 spans 13 amino acids. Trimming cost V 5 bases and J 5 bases, with 12 bases left between them. Germline values: CDR1 SGHAT, CDR2 FQNNGV. The CDR3 nucleotides read TGTGCCAGCAGCCCACAGGAAGAATATGGCTACACCTTC. Amino acid sequence: CASSPQEEYGYTF.

The chain links TRBV11-3 to TRBJ2-4, with 7 bases fitting TRBD2. In germline, CDR1 is SGHNT, CDR2 YENEEA. V trimming: 5 bases; J trimming: 8 bases; junction bases outside the gene matches: 6. This CDR3 comprises 13 residues. Here the CDR3 DNA reads TGTGCCAGCAGCCTAATGGCGGGGGACATTCAGTACTTC. Protein product: CASSLMAGDIQYF. The full variable domain, completed using reference TRBV11-3 and TRBJ2-4, is EAGVVQSPRYKIIEKKQPVAFWCNPISGHNTLYWYLQNLGQGPELLIRYENEEAVDDSQLPKDRFSAERLKGVDSTLKIQPAELGDSAVYLCASSLMAGDIQYFGAGTRLSVL.

V usage is TRBV5-1 and J usage is TRBJ2-1; D may be TRBD1 (6 bases). The CDR3 sequence is 14 residues long. Between the trimmed V and J ends, which lost 4 bases and 5 bases, there was a span of 13 bases. CDR1 is SGHRS and CDR2 is YFSETQ in the germline V gene. The CDR3: CASSIWTENNEQFF. CDR3 nucleotides: TGCGCCAGCAGCATCTGGACAGAAAACAATGAGCAGTTCTTC.

Only one count was recorded for this clone. The V and J genes are TRBV28 and TRBJ2-5, with TRBD1 matching 7 bases. The junction had 6 bases not matched to a gene; V was cut back by 6 bases and J by 5 bases. Looked up from germline, CDR1 is MDHEN and CDR2 is SYDVKM. The CDR3 covers 13 residues. The CDR3 DNA sequence: TGTGCCAGCAGACCGGACAGGCGGGAGACCCAGTACTTC. Protein: CASRPDRRETQYF.

This clone is a singleton in its sample. This chain connects TRBV27 to TRBJ1-1; D is undetermined. Trimming removed 2 bases at V and 3 bases at J, with 7 bases between. Germline V CDR1 and CDR2: MNHEY, SMNVEV (reference sequence). This CDR3 region has 13 residues. The CDR3 nucleotides are TGTGCCAGCAGTTTAGCCACTTACACTGAAGCTTTCTTT. Translating gives CASSLATYTEAFF.

The chain recombines TRBV7-6 with TRBJ2-3, with D possibly being TRBD2 (5 bases). V lost 5 bases, J lost 0 bases, and 12 bases lay in between. This CDR3 has 15 amino acids. Germline V gene sequence: CDR1 SGHVS, CDR2 FNYEAQ. The CDR3 DNA follows: TGTGCCAGCAGCCTAGAGGGAGCAAGCACAGATACGCAGTATTTT. This translates into CASSLEGASTDTQYF.

The chain couples TRBV5-1 to TRBJ2-7, with 8 bases matching TRBD2. CDR1 is SGHRS, CDR2 YFSETQ, per germline. V shed 5 bases, J shed 0 bases, and the junction held 4 bases outside the gene matches. This CDR3 spans 14 amino acids. The CDR3 loop reads CASRLAGTSYEQYF. The CDR3 DNA is TGCGCCAGCAGGTTAGCGGGAACCTCCTACGAGCAGTACTTC.

The chain carries TRBV19 and TRBJ1-1; D may be TRBD1 (6 bases). V lost 3 bases, J lost 1 base, and 15 bases lay in between. There are 16 residues in the CDR3. From germline, CDR1 is LNHDA and CDR2 SQIVND (reference sequence). This CDR3 reads CASSIIWMGANTEAFF. CDR3 DNA: TGTGCCAGTAGTATTATCTGGATGGGGGCGAACACTGAAGCTTTCTTT.

The CDR3 DNA sequence: TGTGCCACACAGGACGGACAGATCTACGAGCAGTACTTC. Amino acids: CATQDGQIYEQYF. This sequence joins TRBV6-5 and TRBJ2-7, with D possibly matching TRBD1 (6 bases). The CDR3 spans 13 residues. Germline values: CDR1 MNHEY, CDR2 SVGAGI. V was trimmed by 10 bases and J by 3 bases, leaving 16 bases between them.

With respect to this clone: At one boundary the junction diverges from the germline segment, which might be a read error. This chain connects TRBV7-7 to TRBJ2-1, with D perhaps TRBD2 (5 bases). The CDR3 is made up of 13 amino acids. Looked up from germline, CDR1 is SSHAT and CDR2 is FNYEAQ (reference sequence). Here the CDR3 reads CASSLNGDGVQFF. The CDR3, as DNA: TGTGCTAGCAGCTTGAACGGCGACGGGGTGCAGTTCTTC.